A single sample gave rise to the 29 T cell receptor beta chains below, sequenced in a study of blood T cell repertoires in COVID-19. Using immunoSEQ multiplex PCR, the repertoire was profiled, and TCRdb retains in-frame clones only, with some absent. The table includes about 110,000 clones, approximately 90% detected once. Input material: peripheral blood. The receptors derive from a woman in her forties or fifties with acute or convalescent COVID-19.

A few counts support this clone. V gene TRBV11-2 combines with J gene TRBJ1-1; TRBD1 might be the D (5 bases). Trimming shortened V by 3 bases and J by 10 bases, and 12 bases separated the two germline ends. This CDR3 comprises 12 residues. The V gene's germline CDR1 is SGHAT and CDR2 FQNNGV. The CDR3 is CASSFTGGIAFF. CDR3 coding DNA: TGTGCCAGCAGCTTCACCGGGGGTATAGCTTTCTTT.

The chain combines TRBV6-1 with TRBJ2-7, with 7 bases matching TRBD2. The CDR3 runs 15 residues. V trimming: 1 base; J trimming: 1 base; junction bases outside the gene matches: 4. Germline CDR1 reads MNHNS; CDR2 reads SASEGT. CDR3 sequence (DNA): TGTGCCAGCAGTGAAGAGGGTAGCGGGTCCTACGAGCAGTACTTC. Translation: CASSEEGSGSYEQYF.

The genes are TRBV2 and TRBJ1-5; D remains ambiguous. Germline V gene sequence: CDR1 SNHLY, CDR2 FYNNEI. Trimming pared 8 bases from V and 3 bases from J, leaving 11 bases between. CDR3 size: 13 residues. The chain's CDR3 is CASSGGPNQPQHF. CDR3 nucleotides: TGTGCCAGCTCAGGAGGTCCCAATCAGCCCCAGCATTTT.

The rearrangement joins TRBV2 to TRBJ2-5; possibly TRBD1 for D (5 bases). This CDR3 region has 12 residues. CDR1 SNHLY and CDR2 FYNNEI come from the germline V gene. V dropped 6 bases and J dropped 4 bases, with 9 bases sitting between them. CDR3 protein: CASSERGETQYF. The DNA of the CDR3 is TGTGCCAGCAGCGAAAGGGGAGAGACCCAGTACTTC.

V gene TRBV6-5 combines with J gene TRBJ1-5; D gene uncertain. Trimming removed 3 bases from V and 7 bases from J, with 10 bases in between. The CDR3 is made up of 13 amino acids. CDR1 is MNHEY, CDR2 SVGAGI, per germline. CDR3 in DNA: TGTGCCAGCAGTTATGGGCCGGGGCAGCCCCAGCATTTT. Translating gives CASSYGPGQPQHF.

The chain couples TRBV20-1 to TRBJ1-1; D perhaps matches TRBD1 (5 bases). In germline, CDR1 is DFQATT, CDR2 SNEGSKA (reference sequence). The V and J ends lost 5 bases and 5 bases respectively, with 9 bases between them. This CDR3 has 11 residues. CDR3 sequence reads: CSAPGYTEAFF. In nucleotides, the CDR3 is TGCAGTGCTCCAGGGTATACTGAAGCTTTCTTT.

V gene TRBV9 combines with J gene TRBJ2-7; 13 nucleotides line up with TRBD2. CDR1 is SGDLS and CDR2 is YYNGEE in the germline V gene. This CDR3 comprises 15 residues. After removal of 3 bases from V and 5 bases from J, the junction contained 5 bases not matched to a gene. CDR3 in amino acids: CASSAGTSGAHEQYF. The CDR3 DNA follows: TGTGCCAGCAGCGCCGGGACTAGCGGGGCACACGAGCAGTACTTC.

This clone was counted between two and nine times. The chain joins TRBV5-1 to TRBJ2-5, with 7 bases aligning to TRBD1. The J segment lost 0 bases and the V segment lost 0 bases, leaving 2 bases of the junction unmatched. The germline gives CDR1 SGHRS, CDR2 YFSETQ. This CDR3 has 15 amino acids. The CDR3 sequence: CASSLEGTDQETQYF. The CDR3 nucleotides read TGCGCCAGCAGCTTGGAAGGGACAGACCAAGAGACCCAGTACTTC.

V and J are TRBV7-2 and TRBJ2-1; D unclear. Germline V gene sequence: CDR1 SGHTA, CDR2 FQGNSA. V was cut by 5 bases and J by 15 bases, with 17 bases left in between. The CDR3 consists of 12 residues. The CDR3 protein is CASSLFALTPFF. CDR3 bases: TGTGCCAGCAGCCTCTTCGCTTTAACACCGTTCTTC.

The CDR3 reads CASSLSLTGATYEQYF. The CDR3 DNA reads TGTGCCAGCAGTTTATCCTTGACAGGGGCCACTTACGAGCAGTACTTC. J is TRBJ2-7 and V is TRBV27; TRBD1 matches at 8 bases. V was clipped by 0 bases and J by 4 bases; unmatched bases: 8. This CDR3 has 16 residues. CDR1 and CDR2 (germline): MNHEY, SMNVEV (reference sequence).

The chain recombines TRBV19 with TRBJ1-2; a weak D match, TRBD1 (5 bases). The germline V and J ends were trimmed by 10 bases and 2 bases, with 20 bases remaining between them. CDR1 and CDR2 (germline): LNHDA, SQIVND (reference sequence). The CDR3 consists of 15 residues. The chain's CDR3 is CATVARGRGNYGYTF. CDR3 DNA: TGTGCCACAGTAGCGCGGGGCCGAGGGAACTATGGCTACACCTTC.

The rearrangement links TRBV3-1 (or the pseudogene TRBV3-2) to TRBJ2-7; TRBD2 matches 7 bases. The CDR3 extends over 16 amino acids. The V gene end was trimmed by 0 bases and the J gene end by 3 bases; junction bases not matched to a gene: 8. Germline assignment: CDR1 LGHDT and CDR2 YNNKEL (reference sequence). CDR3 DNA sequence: TGTGCCAGCAGCCAAGAGGGGCTAGCGGTAATCTACGAGCAGTACTTC. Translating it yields CASSQEGLAVIYEQYF.

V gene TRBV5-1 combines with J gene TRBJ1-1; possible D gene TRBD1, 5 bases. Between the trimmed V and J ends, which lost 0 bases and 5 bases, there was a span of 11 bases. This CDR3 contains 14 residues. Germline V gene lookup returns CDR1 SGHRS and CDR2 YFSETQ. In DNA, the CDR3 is TGCGCCAGCAGCTTGGGATACAGACAGACTGAAGCTTTCTTT. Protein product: CASSLGYRQTEAFF.

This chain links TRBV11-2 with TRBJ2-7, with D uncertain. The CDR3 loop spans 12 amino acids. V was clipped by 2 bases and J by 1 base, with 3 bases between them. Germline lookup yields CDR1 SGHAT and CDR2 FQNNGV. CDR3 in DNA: TGTGCCAGCAGCTTATCATCCTACGAGCAGTACTTC. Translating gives CASSLSSYEQYF.

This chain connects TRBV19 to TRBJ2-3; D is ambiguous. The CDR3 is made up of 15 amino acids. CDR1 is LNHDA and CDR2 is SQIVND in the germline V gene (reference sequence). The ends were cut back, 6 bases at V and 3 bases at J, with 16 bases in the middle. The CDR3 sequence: CASRPGRLPTDTQYF. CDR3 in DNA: TGTGCCAGTAGACCAGGCAGGCTCCCAACAGATACGCAGTATTTT.

The CDR3 loop reads CASSSPGQGVTQYF. The CDR3 DNA follows: TGTGCCAGCAGCTCCCCGGGACAGGGGGTGACCCAGTACTTC. V and J are TRBV7-9 and TRBJ2-5; 11 nucleotides align to TRBD1. The germline V gene has CDR1 SEHNR and CDR2 FQNEAQ (reference sequence). V shed 4 bases, J shed 7 bases, and the junction held 5 bases outside the gene matches. This CDR3 is 14 amino acids long.

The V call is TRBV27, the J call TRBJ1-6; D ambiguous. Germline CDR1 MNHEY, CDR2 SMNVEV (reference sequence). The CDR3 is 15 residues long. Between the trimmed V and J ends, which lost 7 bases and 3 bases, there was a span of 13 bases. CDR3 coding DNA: TGTGCCAGCACCGCCGCGGTACACTATAATTCACCCCTCCACTTT. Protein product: CASTAAVHYNSPLHF.

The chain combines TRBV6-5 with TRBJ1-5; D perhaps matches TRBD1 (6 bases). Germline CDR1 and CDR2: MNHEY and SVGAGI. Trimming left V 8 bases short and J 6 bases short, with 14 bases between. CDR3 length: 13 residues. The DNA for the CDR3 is TGTGCCAGCGGAGATGGGGGCCTTCAGCCCCAGCATTTT. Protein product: CASGDGGLQPQHF.

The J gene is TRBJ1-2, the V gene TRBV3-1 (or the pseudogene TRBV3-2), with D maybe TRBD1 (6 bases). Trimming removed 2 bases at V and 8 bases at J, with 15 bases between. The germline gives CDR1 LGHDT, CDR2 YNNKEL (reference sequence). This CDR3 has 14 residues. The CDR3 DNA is TGTGCCAGCAGCCAATACCCACAGGGTGAGGGCTACACCTTC. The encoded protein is CASSQYPQGEGYTF.

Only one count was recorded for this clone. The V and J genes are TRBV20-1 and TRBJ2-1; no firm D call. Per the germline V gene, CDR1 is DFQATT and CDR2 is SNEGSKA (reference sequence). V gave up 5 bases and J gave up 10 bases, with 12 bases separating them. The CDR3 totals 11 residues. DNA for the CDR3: TGCAGTGCTCCCAAGAACATCGAGCAGTTCTTC. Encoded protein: CSAPKNIEQFF.

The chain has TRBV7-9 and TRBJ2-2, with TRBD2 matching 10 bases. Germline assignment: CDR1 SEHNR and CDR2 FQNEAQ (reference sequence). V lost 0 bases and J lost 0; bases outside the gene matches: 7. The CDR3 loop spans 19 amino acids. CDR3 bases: TGTGCCAGCAGCTTAGCCTTCCGGACTAGCGGAACGAACACCGGGGAGCTGTTTTTT. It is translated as CASSLAFRTSGTNTGELFF.

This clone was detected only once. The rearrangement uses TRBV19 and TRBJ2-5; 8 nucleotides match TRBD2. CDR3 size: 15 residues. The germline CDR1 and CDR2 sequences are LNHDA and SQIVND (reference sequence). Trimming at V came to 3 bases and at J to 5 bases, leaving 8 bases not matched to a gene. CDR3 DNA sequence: TGTGCCAGTAGTATTACGGGAGGGCCGATCGAGACCCAGTACTTC. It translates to CASSITGGPIETQYF.

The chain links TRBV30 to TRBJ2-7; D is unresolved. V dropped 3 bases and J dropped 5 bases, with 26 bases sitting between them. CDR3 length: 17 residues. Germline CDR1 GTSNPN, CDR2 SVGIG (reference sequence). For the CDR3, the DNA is TGTGCCTGGAGCCTCCGCCGTAGCTGGCCGGCCCCCAACGAGCAGTACTTC. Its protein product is CAWSLRRSWPAPNEQYF.

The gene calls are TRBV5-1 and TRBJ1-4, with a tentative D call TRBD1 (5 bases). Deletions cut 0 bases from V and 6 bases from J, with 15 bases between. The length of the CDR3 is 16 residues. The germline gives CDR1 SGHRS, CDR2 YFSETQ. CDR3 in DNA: TGCGCCAGCAGCTTGGCAGGGTCAGGGTCGGATGAAAAACTGTTTTTT. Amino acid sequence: CASSLAGSGSDEKLFF.

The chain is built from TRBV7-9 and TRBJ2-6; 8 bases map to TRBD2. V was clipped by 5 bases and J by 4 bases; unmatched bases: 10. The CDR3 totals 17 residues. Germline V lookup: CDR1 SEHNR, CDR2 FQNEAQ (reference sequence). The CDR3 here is CASSLPPGGSGANVLTF. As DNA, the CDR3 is TGTGCCAGCAGCCTCCCCCCGGGAGGGTCAGGGGCCAACGTCCTGACTTTC.

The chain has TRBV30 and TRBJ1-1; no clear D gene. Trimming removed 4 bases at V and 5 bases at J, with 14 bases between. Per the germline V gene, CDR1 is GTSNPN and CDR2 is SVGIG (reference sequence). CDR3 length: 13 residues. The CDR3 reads CAWKVELDTEAFF. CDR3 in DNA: TGTGCCTGGAAAGTGGAGCTGGATACTGAAGCTTTCTTT.

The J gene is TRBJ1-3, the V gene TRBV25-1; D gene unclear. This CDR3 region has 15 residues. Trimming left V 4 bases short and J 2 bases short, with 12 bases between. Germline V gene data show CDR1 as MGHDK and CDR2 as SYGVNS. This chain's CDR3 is CASSGNVGPGNTIYF. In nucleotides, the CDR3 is TGTGCCAGCAGTGGAAATGTGGGCCCTGGAAACACCATATATTTT.

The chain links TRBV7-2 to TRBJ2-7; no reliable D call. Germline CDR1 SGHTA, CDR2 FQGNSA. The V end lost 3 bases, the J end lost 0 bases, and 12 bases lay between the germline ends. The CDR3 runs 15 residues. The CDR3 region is CASSFGVLSSYEQYF. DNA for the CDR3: TGTGCCAGCAGCTTCGGAGTTCTTAGCTCCTACGAGCAGTACTTC.

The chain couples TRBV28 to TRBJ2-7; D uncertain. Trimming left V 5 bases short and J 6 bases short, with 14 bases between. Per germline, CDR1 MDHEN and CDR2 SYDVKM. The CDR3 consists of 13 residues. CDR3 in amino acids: CASSPSEKTEQYF. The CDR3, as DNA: TGTGCCAGCAGTCCGTCGGAGAAAACCGAGCAGTACTTC.